These 26 T cell receptor beta chains originate from one sample sequenced in a study of shared clonotypes between healthy human individuals. Produced via immunoSEQ multiplex PCR; TCRdb's table is partial and in-frame only. The profile covers around 690,000 clones, with about nine tenths appearing a single time and 34% taken by the ten largest. The sequenced material came from memory CD8+ T cells from PBMCs. Subset defined: CD45RO+ cells pooled with CCR7-negative TemRA cells. Receptor source: a man aged 18 to 30 in good health. Some clones in this sample may be carry-over from other donors' samples.

This chain connects TRBV21-1 to TRBJ1-1; the table's D call, TRBD1, has no DNA check behind it. TRBV21-1 is flagged as a pseudogene. This CDR3 is built from 14 residues. CDR3 coding DNA: TGTGCCAGCAGCCCGGGACAGTGGAACACTGAAGCTTTCTTT. Translating gives CASSPGQWNTEAFF.

The rearrangement uses TRBV23-1 and TRBJ2-6; no firm D call. TRBV23-1 is flagged as an ORF with uncertain function. The germline V and J ends were trimmed by 5 bases and 5 bases, with 22 bases remaining between them. CDR3 size: 18 residues. In DNA, the CDR3 is TGCGCCAGCAGTTCAGCGAGTACGCAACAAAGTCGGGCCAACGTCCTGACTTTC. Amino acid sequence: CASSSASTQQSRANVLTF.

On this clone itself: Distinct nucleotide sequences in the sample also encode this CDR3. The chain carries TRBV9 and TRBJ1-5, with D tentatively TRBD1 (6 bases). Trimming took 0 bases from V and 2 from J, leaving 9 bases between them. The CDR3 extends over 15 amino acids. Germline-derived CDR1 and CDR2 are SGDLS and YYNGEE. CDR3 loop: CASSVGGGGNQPQHF. CDR3 coding DNA: TGTGCCAGCAGCGTAGGAGGGGGGGGCAATCAGCCCCAGCATTTT.

In its sample, this clone was seen once. The chain combines TRBV19 with TRBJ2-5, with a weak D call TRBD1 (6 bases). V was trimmed by 6 bases and J by 0 bases, leaving 14 bases between them. From germline, CDR1 is LNHDA and CDR2 SQIVND (reference sequence). The CDR3 is 15 amino acids. CDR3 sequence reads: CASSDWGHYQETQYF. CDR3 coding DNA: TGTGCCAGTAGCGACTGGGGACACTACCAAGAGACCCAGTACTTC.

This clone was seen just once. The chain employs TRBV27 and TRBJ2-7; D is ambiguous. Germline V gene data show CDR1 as MNHEY and CDR2 as SMNVEV (reference sequence). Trimming stripped 7 bases from V and 0 bases from J, with 10 bases between. The CDR3 contains 13 residues. The CDR3 DNA reads TGTGCCAGCAAGGGATGGGGCTCCTACGAGCAGTACTTC. This codes for CASKGWGSYEQYF.

Only a few counts were recorded for this clone. The rearrangement links TRBV5-1 to TRBJ2-5; D may be TRBD1 (6 bases). Per germline, CDR1 SGHRS and CDR2 YFSETQ. This CDR3 is built from 15 residues. V was clipped by 4 bases and J by 5 bases, with 18 bases between them. The CDR3 loop reads CASSPGTHKGETQYF. In nucleotides, the CDR3 is TGCGCCAGCAGCCCTGGGACACACAAAGGGGAGACCCAGTACTTC.

This chain uses TRBV2 with TRBJ1-1; D may be TRBD1 (5 bases). The CDR3 consists of 15 residues. Germline CDR1 reads SNHLY; CDR2 reads FYNNEI. The ends were cut back, 10 bases at V and 2 bases at J, with 20 bases in the middle. The CDR3 DNA sequence: TGTGCCACCGCGGCTGTGGCAGGGATTAACACTGAAGCTTTCTTT. This sequence encodes CATAAVAGINTEAFF.

V gene TRBV5-1 combines with J gene TRBJ2-7; perhaps TRBD2 as D (6 bases). Looked up from germline, CDR1 is SGHRS and CDR2 is YFSETQ. The length of the CDR3 is 17 residues. The V gene lost 4 bases and the J gene lost 4 bases, with 24 bases spanning the gap. In DNA, the CDR3 is TGCGCCAGCAGCGACCATCTGGACGGGACTGACGAATACGAGCAGTACTTC. Translation: CASSDHLDGTDEYEQYF.

The CDR3 DNA follows: TGCGCCAGCATCACACTTGAAAAACTGTTTTTT. As protein: CASITLEKLFF. V and J are TRBV23-1 and TRBJ1-4; D remains unclear. TRBV23-1 is noted as an ORF with a role that remains uncertain. Trimming shortened V by 7 bases and J by 7 bases, and 7 bases separated the two germline ends. The CDR3 runs 11 residues.

The chain is built from TRBV5-8 and TRBJ2-5; D is perhaps TRBD1 or TRBD2 (6 bases each). Germline-derived CDR1 and CDR2 are SGHTS and YDEGEE. V was clipped by 4 bases and J by 5 bases, with 21 bases between them. The CDR3 covers 16 residues. The CDR3 nucleotides read TGTGCCAGCAGCCCGGGGACACAGGCCCGGGGGGAGACCCAGTACTTC. Residues: CASSPGTQARGETQYF.

The rearrangement joins TRBV30 to TRBJ1-3; TRBD1 might be the D (6 bases). The germline gives CDR1 GTSNPN, CDR2 SVGIG (reference sequence). Trimming cost V 4 bases and J 0 bases, with 10 bases left between them. The CDR3 consists of 14 residues. CDR3 sequence (DNA): TGTGCCTGGACAGGGGCCCTCTCTGGAAACACCATATATTTT. It translates to CAWTGALSGNTIYF.

This chain joins TRBV5-8 and TRBJ2-7; no definite D call. Germline V CDR1 and CDR2: SGHTS, YDEGEE. Deletions cut 0 bases from V and 1 base from J, with 14 bases between. The CDR3 consists of 16 residues. The CDR3 DNA is TGTGCCAGCAGCTTGGCGCGCCGGGTCCCATCCTACGAGCAGTACTTC. Translating it yields CASSLARRVPSYEQYF. Combining the CDR3 with reference TRBV5-8 and TRBJ2-7 gives the whole variable domain EAGVTQSPTHLIKTRGQQATLRCSPISGHTSVYWYQQALGLGLQFLLWYDEGEERNRGNFPPRFSGRQFPNYSSELNVNALELEDSALYLCASSLARRVPSYEQYFGPGTRLTVT.

The rearrangement links TRBV19 to TRBJ2-2, with TRBD1 as a possible D gene (5 bases). The CDR3 is 15 residues long. Looked up from germline, CDR1 is LNHDA and CDR2 is SQIVND (reference sequence). The V and J ends lost 5 bases and 4 bases respectively, with 14 bases between them. CDR3 nucleotides: TGTGCCAGTAGTCGTCAGGGCTATATCACCGGGGAGCTGTTTTTT. Its protein is CASSRQGYITGELFF.

The chain recombines TRBV7-9 with TRBJ2-7; 9 bases map to TRBD2. This CDR3 region has 15 residues. CDR1 and CDR2 from the germline V gene are SEHNR and FQNEAQ (reference sequence). With V trimmed by 6 bases and J by 6 bases, 12 bases remained unmatched. The CDR3 region has the DNA TGTGCCAGCAGTTTTCTTAGCGGGAGAGAGGGCGAGCAGTACTTC. It encodes CASSFLSGREGEQYF.

As for this clone: The same CDR3 can be traced to other DNA sequences in this sample. V is TRBV4-3 and J is TRBJ2-7; maybe TRBD2 (6 bases). This CDR3 has 13 amino acids. Germline CDR1 reads LGHNA; CDR2 reads YSLEER. Trimming cost V 0 bases and J 4 bases, with 7 bases left between them. The CDR3 DNA follows: TGCGCCAGCAGCCAAGAGGAGGGTTACGAGCAGTACTTC. This codes for CASSQEEGYEQYF.

This sequence joins TRBV7-9 and TRBJ2-3; 9 nucleotides match TRBD1. J was trimmed by 5 bases and V by 5 bases; bases with no gene match: 11. The germline CDR1 and CDR2 sequences are SEHNR and FQNEAQ (reference sequence). The CDR3 runs to 16 residues. This chain's CDR3 is CASSPDRDRDRDTQYF. The CDR3 DNA is TGTGCCAGCAGCCCCGACCGGGACAGGGACAGAGATACGCAGTATTTT.

This rearrangement joins TRBV18 to TRBJ2-6; 7 positions agree with TRBD2. Per the germline V gene, CDR1 is KGHSH and CDR2 is LQKENI. The CDR3 extends over 16 amino acids. The V segment lost 3 bases and the J segment 3 bases; nucleotides outside the gene matches: 5. The CDR3 nucleotides are TGTGCCAGCTCACCTGATAGGACTAGTGGGGCCAACGTCCTGACTTTC. This translates into CASSPDRTSGANVLTF.

The J gene is TRBJ2-2, the V gene TRBV9; 8 nucleotides align to TRBD1. The CDR3 has 14 residues. The V gene's germline CDR1 is SGDLS and CDR2 YYNGEE. The junction had 2 bases not matched to a gene; V was cut back by 7 bases and J by 0 bases. The CDR3, as DNA: TGTGCCAGCGGGACAGGATCGAACACCGGGGAGCTGTTTTTT. It specifies CASGTGSNTGELFF.

The chain links TRBV4-1 to TRBJ2-1; 13 bases are shared with TRBD2. Germline CDR1 MGHRA, CDR2 YSYEKL. The CDR3 is 16 amino acids. V was pared by 2 bases and J by 5 bases, with 3 bases of the junction left unmatched. The CDR3 bases are TGCGCCAGCAGCCAACTGGGACTAGCGGGGCACAATGAGCAGTTCTTC. Its protein product is CASSQLGLAGHNEQFF.

This chain links TRBV4-3 with TRBJ1-2; D remains ambiguous. Germline loops: CDR1 LGHNA, CDR2 YSLEER. Deletions cut 1 base from V and 5 bases from J, with 14 bases between. The CDR3 totals 15 residues. Here the CDR3 DNA reads TGCGCCAGCAGCCAAGGTACCGGGGAAAAATATGGCTACACCTTC. This codes for CASSQGTGEKYGYTF.

This chain joins TRBV6-5 and TRBJ2-7; 9 bases fit TRBD1. Germline-derived CDR1 and CDR2 are MNHEY and SVGAGI. J was trimmed by 1 base and V by 2 bases; bases with no gene match: 3. The CDR3 is 15 amino acids. The chain's CDR3 is CASSYAGQGSYEQYF. CDR3 sequence (DNA): TGTGCCAGCAGTTACGCGGGACAGGGTTCCTACGAGCAGTACTTC.

The chain couples TRBV28 to TRBJ2-1; a weak D match, TRBD2 (6 bases). V was trimmed by 2 bases and J by 0 bases, leaving 11 bases between them. The CDR3 is 16 amino acids. Per the germline V gene, CDR1 is MDHEN and CDR2 is SYDVKM. The CDR3 here is CASSLIGGSSYNEQFF. In nucleotides, the CDR3 is TGTGCCAGCAGTTTAATAGGAGGGAGCTCCTACAATGAGCAGTTCTTC. The full variable domain, with the rest looked up from reference TRBV28 and TRBJ2-1, is DVKVTQSSRYLVKRTGEKVFLECVQDMDHENMFWYRQDPGLGLRLIYFSYDVKMKEKGDIPEGYSVSREKKERFSLILESASTNQTSMYLCASSLIGGSSYNEQFFGPGTRLTVL.

The rearrangement links TRBV28 to TRBJ1-1, with 7 bases matching TRBD1. CDR3 length: 15 amino acids. The V segment lost 6 bases and the J segment 3 bases; nucleotides outside the gene matches: 10. Germline CDR1 is MDHEN and CDR2 is SYDVKM. The CDR3, as DNA: TGTGCCAGCAGAATGGAGGACAGGCTGGACACTGAAGCTTTCTTT. Protein product: CASRMEDRLDTEAFF. Using reference TRBV28 and TRBJ1-1 for the parts outside the CDR3, the full variable domain is DVKVTQSSRYLVKRTGEKVFLECVQDMDHENMFWYRQDPGLGLRLIYFSYDVKMKEKGDIPEGYSVSREKKERFSLILESASTNQTSMYLCASRMEDRLDTEAFFGQGTRLTVV.

The J gene is TRBJ2-3, the V gene TRBV13; D gene uncertain. The germline V and J ends were trimmed by 2 bases and 2 bases, with 8 bases remaining between them. This CDR3 comprises 14 residues. Germline V CDR1 and CDR2: PRHDT, FYEKMQ (reference sequence). CDR3 nucleotides: TGTGCCAGCAGCTTACGCGGTTCCACAGATACGCAGTATTTT. Protein: CASSLRGSTDTQYF.

This chain uses TRBV5-6 with TRBJ1-1; D is ambiguous. V lost 4 bases and J lost 4, with 17 bases in between. Looked up from germline, CDR1 is SGHDT and CDR2 is YYEEEE. CDR3 size: 15 residues. The CDR3 spells CASSPKASFRTEAFF. The CDR3 nucleotides read TGTGCCAGCAGCCCAAAAGCCTCATTTCGCACTGAAGCTTTCTTT.

The chain links TRBV9 to TRBJ2-3, with D perhaps TRBD2 (6 bases). V lost 2 bases and J 0 bases, leaving 10 bases between the germline ends. The CDR3 has 15 residues. Germline CDR1 is SGDLS and CDR2 is YYNGEE. CDR3 sequence (DNA): TGTGCCAGCAGCGTTAGGAGCGGGAGCACAGATACGCAGTATTTT. Protein: CASSVRSGSTDTQYF.